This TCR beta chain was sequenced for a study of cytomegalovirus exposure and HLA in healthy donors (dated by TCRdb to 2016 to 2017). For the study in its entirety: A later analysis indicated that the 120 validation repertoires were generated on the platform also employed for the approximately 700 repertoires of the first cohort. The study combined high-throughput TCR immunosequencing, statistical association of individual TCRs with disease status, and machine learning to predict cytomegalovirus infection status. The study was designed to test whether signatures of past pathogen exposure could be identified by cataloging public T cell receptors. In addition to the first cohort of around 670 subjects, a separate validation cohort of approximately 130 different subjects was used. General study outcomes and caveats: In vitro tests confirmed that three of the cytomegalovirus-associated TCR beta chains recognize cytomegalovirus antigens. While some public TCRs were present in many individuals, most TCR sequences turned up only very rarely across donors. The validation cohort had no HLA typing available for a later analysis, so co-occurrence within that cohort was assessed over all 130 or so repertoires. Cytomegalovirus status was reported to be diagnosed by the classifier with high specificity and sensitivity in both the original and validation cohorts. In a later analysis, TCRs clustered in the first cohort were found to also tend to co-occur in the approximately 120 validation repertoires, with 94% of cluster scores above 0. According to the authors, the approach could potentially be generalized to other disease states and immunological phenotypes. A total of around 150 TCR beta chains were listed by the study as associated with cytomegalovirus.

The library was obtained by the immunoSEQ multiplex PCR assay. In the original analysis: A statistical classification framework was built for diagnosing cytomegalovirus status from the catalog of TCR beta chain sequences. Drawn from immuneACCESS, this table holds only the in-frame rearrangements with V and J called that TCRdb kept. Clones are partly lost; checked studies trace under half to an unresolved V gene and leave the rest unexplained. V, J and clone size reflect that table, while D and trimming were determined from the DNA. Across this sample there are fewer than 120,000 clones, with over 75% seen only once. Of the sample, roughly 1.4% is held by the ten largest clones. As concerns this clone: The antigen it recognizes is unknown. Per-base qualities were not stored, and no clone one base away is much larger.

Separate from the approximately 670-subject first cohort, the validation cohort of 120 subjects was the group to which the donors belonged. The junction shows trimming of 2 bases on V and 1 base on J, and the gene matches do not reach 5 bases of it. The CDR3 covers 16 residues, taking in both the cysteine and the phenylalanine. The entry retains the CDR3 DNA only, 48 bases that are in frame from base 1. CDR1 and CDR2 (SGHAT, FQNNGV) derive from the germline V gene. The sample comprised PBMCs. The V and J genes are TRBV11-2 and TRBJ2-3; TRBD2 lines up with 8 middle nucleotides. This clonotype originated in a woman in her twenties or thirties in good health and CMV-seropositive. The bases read TGTGCCAGCAGCTTAACGGGGGGGCCTGGCACAGATACGCAGTATTTT. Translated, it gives CASSLTGGPGTDTQYF.